The 22 T cell receptor beta chains in this list originate from one sample, sequenced in a study of beta chain features in type 1 diabetes. General study results and limits: For Type 1 diabetes patients, all four CD4+ subsets carried TCRB CDR3s that were moderately but significantly shorter.

The antigens for these receptors are not known. Expressed TCRB transcripts were sequenced because the entire RNA isolate underwent reverse transcription. TCRdb's table, derived via immunoSEQ multiplex PCR, lists solely in-frame clones and lacks some. The table shows about 700,000 clones, with around an eighth occurring only once. The sequencing sample was made of naive CD4+ T cells from blood. These receptors were obtained from a man younger than 35 with type 1 diabetes.

V gene TRBV28 combines with J gene TRBJ2-1; D might be TRBD1 (5 bases). Germline-derived CDR1 and CDR2 are MDHEN and SYDVKM. There are 12 residues in the CDR3. V lost 5 bases, J lost 6 bases, and 8 bases lay in between. CDR3 nucleotides: TGTGCCAGCAGTAGCAGGGTCAATGAGCAGTTCTTC. Translated: CASSSRVNEQFF.

This clone was detected a few times. The chain employs TRBV13 and TRBJ2-7; 11 bases map to TRBD1. The V and J ends lost 3 bases and 9 bases, in that order; junction bases with no gene match: 4. This CDR3 is built from 13 residues. The germline gives CDR1 PRHDT, CDR2 FYEKMQ (reference sequence). In nucleotides, the CDR3 is TGTGCCAGCAGCTTTTGGACAGGGGGCGGGCAGTACTTC. Its protein product is CASSFWTGGGQYF.

This clone was seen only a few times. This chain joins TRBV28 and TRBJ2-7; 9 positions agree with TRBD1. Germline CDR1 reads MDHEN; CDR2 reads SYDVKM. V was clipped by 4 bases and J by 7 bases; unmatched bases: 11. The CDR3 consists of 15 residues. The CDR3 loop reads CASSSPPQGAGEQYF. CDR3 in DNA: TGTGCCAGCAGTTCTCCCCCACAGGGGGCGGGAGAGCAGTACTTC. Based on the CDR3 plus reference TRBV28 and TRBJ2-7, the full variable domain is DVKVTQSSRYLVKRTGEKVFLECVQDMDHENMFWYRQDPGLGLRLIYFSYDVKMKEKGDIPEGYSVSREKKERFSLILESASTNQTSMYLCASSSPPQGAGEQYFGPGTRLTVT.

J is TRBJ1-6 and V is TRBV2; 7 bases fit TRBD1. The V and J ends lost 3 bases and 7 bases, in that order; junction bases with no gene match: 6. Germline V CDR1 and CDR2: SNHLY, FYNNEI. The CDR3 is 15 residues long. CDR3 region: CASSDFQGGNSPLHF. The CDR3 region has the DNA TGTGCCAGCAGTGATTTTCAGGGGGGGAATTCACCCCTCCACTTT.

This chain links TRBV4-2 with TRBJ2-1, with D possibly matching TRBD1 (5 bases). Looked up from germline, CDR1 is LGHNA and CDR2 is YNFKEQ. This CDR3 comprises 15 residues. With 4 bases removed from V and 5 bases from J, the gap between germline ends came to 15 bases. CDR3 residues: CASSLTRQPNNEQFF. The CDR3 nucleotides are TGTGCCAGCAGCCTAACCCGACAGCCCAACAATGAGCAGTTCTTC.

This clone was seen a few times. This sequence joins TRBV5-1 and TRBJ2-1, with 10 bases identical to TRBD2. V lost 0 bases, J lost 4 bases, and 10 bases stayed unmatched. CDR3 size: 18 residues. The V gene's germline CDR1 is SGHRS and CDR2 YFSETQ. CDR3 DNA sequence: TGCGCCAGCAGCTTGGGGCTAGCGGGGGTCTCCTATTACAATGAGCAGTTCTTC. It codes for CASSLGLAGVSYYNEQFF. Complete variable domain (other parts from reference TRBV5-1 and TRBJ2-1): KAGVTQTPRYLIKTRGQQVTLSCSPISGHRSVSWYQQTPGQGLQFLFEYFSETQRNKGNFPGRFSGRQFSNSRSEMNVSTLELGDSALYLCASSLGLAGVSYYNEQFFGPGTRLTVL.

This clone was detected only a few times. This rearrangement joins TRBV28 to TRBJ2-1, with TRBD1 as a possible D gene (6 bases). Trimming stripped 7 bases from V and 10 bases from J, with 17 bases between. In germline, CDR1 is MDHEN, CDR2 SYDVKM. The CDR3 is 13 amino acids. The DNA for the CDR3 is TGTGCCAGCATCCCGCAGCCCGACAGGGAGCAGTTCTTC. Translating it yields CASIPQPDREQFF.

This clone showed up just a few times. The chain combines TRBV30 with TRBJ2-6; no clear D. The CDR3 is 14 residues long. Germline CDR1 GTSNPN, CDR2 SVGIG (reference sequence). Trimming cost V 0 bases and J 0 bases, with 3 bases left between them. The CDR3 DNA reads as TGTGCCTGGAGTGTTTACTCTGGGGCCAACGTCCTGACTTTC. This sequence encodes CAWSVYSGANVLTF.

The chain employs TRBV18 and TRBJ2-2; D is possibly TRBD1 (6 bases). Germline V gene lookup returns CDR1 KGHSH and CDR2 LQKENI. The germline V and J ends were trimmed by 6 bases and 3 bases, with 14 bases remaining between them. The CDR3 is made up of 15 amino acids. The CDR3 loop reads CASSLWDTDTGELFF. The CDR3 DNA reads as TGTGCCAGCTCCCTCTGGGACACTGACACCGGGGAGCTGTTTTTT. Based on the CDR3 plus reference TRBV18 and TRBJ2-2, the full variable domain is NAGVMQNPRHLVRRRGQEARLRCSPMKGHSHVYWYRQLPEEGLKFMVYLQKENIIDESGMPKERFSAEFPKEGPSILRIQQVVRGDSAAYFCASSLWDTDTGELFFGEGSRLTVL.

The chain employs TRBV7-9 and TRBJ2-1; TRBD1 aligns across 8 bases. V shed 2 bases and J 2 bases; nucleotides not matched to a gene: 2. CDR1 SEHNR and CDR2 FQNEAQ come from the germline V gene (reference sequence). CDR3 length: 15 amino acids. CDR3 sequence: CASSLSQGAYNEQFF. Here the CDR3 DNA reads TGTGCCAGCAGCTTATCACAGGGGGCCTACAATGAGCAGTTCTTC.

The chain uses TRBV6-1 and TRBJ1-1; D may be TRBD1 (5 bases). The CDR3 sequence is 14 residues long. Germline lookup yields CDR1 MNHNS and CDR2 SASEGT. Trimming stripped 6 bases from V and 1 base from J, with 12 bases between. The CDR3 DNA reads TGTGCCAGCAGCCCGGGACTCAGGAACACTGAAGCTTTCTTT. Translating gives CASSPGLRNTEAFF.

The sample holds a few counts of this clone. The chain employs TRBV6-6 and TRBJ1-5, with TRBD1 as a possible D gene (6 bases). CDR3 length: 15 residues. The V end was cut by 6 bases, the J end by 5 bases, with 17 bases between. In germline, CDR1 is MNHNY, CDR2 SVGAGI (reference sequence). The CDR3 reads CASRIPGGGDQPQHF. The CDR3 region has the DNA TGTGCCAGCAGGATTCCTGGGGGGGGCGATCAGCCCCAGCATTTT.

V and J are TRBV7-2 and TRBJ2-3; TRBD2 matches 9 bases. There are 17 residues in the CDR3. Unmatched junction bases numbered 11, after V lost 5 bases and J lost 2 bases. Per germline, CDR1 SGHTA and CDR2 FQGNSA. CDR3: CASSQMPSGVSTDTQYF. The CDR3 region has the DNA TGTGCCAGCAGCCAGATGCCTAGCGGGGTATCCACAGATACGCAGTATTTT.

This clone has only a few counts. The chain is built from TRBV2 and TRBJ1-1, with 12 bases matching TRBD1. The CDR3 totals 16 residues. V dropped 6 bases and J dropped 10; count of bases not matched to a gene: 15. Germline-derived CDR1 and CDR2 are SNHLY and FYNNEI. The CDR3 reads CASSQGGQGALGGAFF. The CDR3 DNA is TGTGCCAGCAGCCAGGGGGGACAGGGGGCCCTCGGCGGAGCTTTCTTT.

CDR3 region: CASAPGGSGLGYTF. CDR3 bases: TGTGCCAGCGCTCCAGGGGGGTCCGGGTTAGGCTACACCTTC. This chain joins TRBV27 and TRBJ1-2, with 7 bases identical to TRBD1. The CDR3 totals 14 residues. Germline V gives CDR1 MNHEY, CDR2 SMNVEV (reference sequence). V trimming: 8 bases; J trimming: 8 bases; junction bases outside the gene matches: 14.

This sequence joins TRBV2 and TRBJ2-3; no clear D gene. The CDR3 runs 14 residues. CDR1 and CDR2 (germline): SNHLY, FYNNEI. Deletions cut 0 bases from V and 3 bases from J, with 7 bases between. The DNA of the CDR3 is TGTGCCAGCAGTGAAGCGGCTGCGACAGATACGCAGTATTTT. Its protein product is CASSEAAATDTQYF.

The CDR3 DNA reads as TGTGCCAGCATTACCGGGACAGGGGGCCACGAGCAGTACTTC. It translates to CASITGTGGHEQYF. This chain uses TRBV6-1 with TRBJ2-7, with TRBD1 matching 12 bases. V shed 7 bases and J 5 bases; nucleotides not matched to a gene: 6. The germline V gene has CDR1 MNHNS and CDR2 SASEGT. The CDR3 is 14 amino acids.

The chain recombines TRBV19 with TRBJ1-1; 7 nucleotides match TRBD1. The CDR3 sequence is 14 residues long. Germline V gives CDR1 LNHDA, CDR2 SQIVND (reference sequence). J lost 6 bases, V lost 6 bases, and 10 bases had no gene match. CDR3 residues: CASRSTGEFAEAFF. The CDR3 nucleotides read TGTGCCAGTAGAAGCACAGGGGAGTTCGCTGAAGCTTTCTTT.

V is TRBV6-5 and J is TRBJ2-5, with TRBD1 matching over 9 bases. The CDR3 is 16 amino acids. Unmatched junction bases numbered 11, after V lost 4 bases and J lost 5 bases. Per germline, CDR1 MNHEY and CDR2 SVGAGI. CDR3 residues: CASSFSDRGLPETQYF. Written as DNA, the CDR3 is TGTGCCAGCAGTTTTTCGGACAGGGGCCTCCCGGAGACCCAGTACTTC.

J is TRBJ1-6 and V is TRBV27, with 10 bases that match TRBD1. The germline CDR1 and CDR2 sequences are MNHEY and SMNVEV (reference sequence). The CDR3 has 15 amino acids. Trimming took 5 bases from V and 7 from J; bases not matched to a gene: 5. The CDR3 region is CASSPRDRGNSPLHF. The CDR3 nucleotides read TGTGCCAGCAGTCCCCGGGACAGGGGCAATTCACCCCTCCACTTT.

This chain connects TRBV10-3 to TRBJ1-2; D not certain. Germline CDR1 reads ENHRY; CDR2 reads SYGVKD. The CDR3 covers 12 residues. Trimming stripped 6 bases from V and 8 bases from J, with 13 bases between. As DNA, the CDR3 is TGTGCCATCAGGATCCCTACGGTGGGCTACACCTTC. Translating gives CAIRIPTVGYTF.

The chain has TRBV11-3 and TRBJ2-6, with D unresolved. Germline loops: CDR1 SGHNT, CDR2 YENEEA. The V and J ends lost 8 bases and 3 bases respectively, with 11 bases between them. This CDR3 comprises 14 residues. Here the CDR3 DNA reads TGTGCCAGCGCCTACAGAGATGGGGCCAACGTCCTGACTTTC. Translation: CASAYRDGANVLTF.